The 32 T cell receptor beta chains below all came from one sample that was sequenced in a study of CD8+ T cells in alopecia areata. As the sequencing template, cDNA was produced by extracting RNA and reverse transcribing it. TCRdb's copy holds only in-frame clones and misses some; the assay was immunoSEQ multiplex PCR. The sample records over 250,000 clones, 45% to 70% being singletons. Described treatment: oral pan-JAK inhibitor, 5-10 mg twice daily. This specimen consisted of CD4+ T cells sorted from blood, obtained around week 53, from a patient treated with tofacitinib. The receptors shown here come from a human donor with alopecia areata.

Here the CDR3 DNA reads TGTGCCAGCAGCTCCCGGACCACCCTTGAGACCCAGTACTTC. This translates into CASSSRTTLETQYF. This chain joins TRBV13 and TRBJ2-5; D not certain. CDR1 and CDR2 from the germline V gene are PRHDT and FYEKMQ (reference sequence). V lost 4 bases and J lost 5, with 14 bases in between. CDR3 length: 14 residues.

The CDR3 sequence: CASSQEIARGGYEQYF. DNA for the CDR3: TGCGCCAGCAGCCAAGAAATTGCACGGGGGGGCTACGAGCAGTACTTC. The genes are TRBV4-3 and TRBJ2-7; 8 nucleotides align to TRBD2. This CDR3 has 16 residues. Germline-derived CDR1 and CDR2 are LGHNA and YSLEER. The V and J ends lost 0 bases and 3 bases, in that order; junction bases with no gene match: 7.

This chain connects TRBV6-5 to TRBJ1-6, with TRBD1 matching over 8 bases. From germline, CDR1 is MNHEY and CDR2 SVGAGI. J gave up 6 bases and V 6 bases, and 7 bases lay outside the gene matches. The CDR3 is made up of 15 amino acids. Written as DNA, the CDR3 is TGTGCCAGCAGGAAGACAGGGGCGAGTAATTCACCCCTCCACTTT. This encodes CASRKTGASNSPLHF.

The genes are TRBV4-3 and TRBJ2-1, with D perhaps matching TRBD2 (5 bases). CDR3 length equals 17 residues. V gave up 0 bases and J gave up 2 bases, with 14 bases separating them. Germline V lookup: CDR1 LGHNA, CDR2 YSLEER. As DNA, the CDR3 is TGCGCCAGCAGCCAAGATCGGGGTGGGTCAGCCTACAATGAGCAGTTCTTC. Translating it yields CASSQDRGGSAYNEQFF.

The gene calls are TRBV30 and TRBJ1-5; D is possibly TRBD1 (5 bases). V lost 4 bases, J lost 3 bases, and 7 bases lay in between. CDR1 is GTSNPN, CDR2 SVGIG, per germline (reference sequence). The CDR3 contains 12 residues. CDR3 region: CAWTRDNQPQHF. DNA of the CDR3: TGTGCCTGGACCAGGGACAATCAGCCCCAGCATTTT.

This clone has a handful of counts. The chain recombines TRBV19 with TRBJ2-2; 7 positions agree with TRBD2. The CDR3 has 17 amino acids. Germline trimming cut 7 bases from V and 0 bases from J; bases unmatched to any gene: 11. Germline V gene sequence: CDR1 LNHDA, CDR2 SQIVND (reference sequence). The CDR3 DNA sequence: TGTGCCAGTACCGGGTTTGCTAGCGGAACGAACACCGGGGAGCTGTTTTTT. Translation: CASTGFASGTNTGELFF.

V usage is TRBV30 and J usage is TRBJ1-6, with D uncertain. CDR3 length equals 13 residues. Germline V gene data show CDR1 as GTSNPN and CDR2 as SVGIG (reference sequence). The V end was cut by 7 bases, the J end by 0 bases, with 7 bases between. CDR3 nucleotides: TGTGCCTCGTCGAGCTCCTATAATTCACCCCTCCACTTT. Protein sequence: CASSSSYNSPLHF.

This clone has only a few counts. The chain uses TRBV7-2 and TRBJ1-1; D is ambiguous. V was clipped by 8 bases and J by 0 bases, with 10 bases between them. The CDR3 runs to 13 residues. Looked up from germline, CDR1 is SGHTA and CDR2 is FQGNSA. The CDR3 bases are TGTGCCAGCCTCCGGGGTCTGAACACTGAAGCTTTCTTT. It encodes CASLRGLNTEAFF.

The rearrangement uses TRBV11-2 and TRBJ2-7; D remains unclear. Looked up from germline, CDR1 is SGHAT and CDR2 is FQNNGV. V dropped 0 bases and J dropped 3 bases, with 9 bases sitting between them. This CDR3 is 14 amino acids long. CDR3 nucleotide sequence: TGTGCCAGCAGCTTAGAGCCTCCTGGCTACGAGCAGTACTTC. Its protein product is CASSLEPPGYEQYF.

This clone was recorded once. The genes are TRBV9 and TRBJ2-3; no clear D. The CDR3 spans 16 residues. V gave up 0 bases and J gave up 2 bases, with 13 bases separating them. Germline V CDR1 and CDR2: SGDLS, YYNGEE. CDR3 in DNA: TGTGCCAGCAGCGTAGAGGCCTCCACCTACACAGATACGCAGTATTTT. It specifies CASSVEASTYTDTQYF.

This rearrangement joins TRBV5-1 to TRBJ2-7; 8 nucleotides agree with TRBD1. The junction had 4 bases not matched to a gene; V was cut back by 0 bases and J by 2 bases. CDR1 is SGHRS, CDR2 YFSETQ, per germline. This CDR3 region has 15 residues. This CDR3 reads CASSLVGTGAYEQYF. Written as DNA, the CDR3 is TGCGCCAGCAGCTTGGTCGGGACAGGAGCCTACGAGCAGTACTTC.

This sequence joins TRBV6-1 and TRBJ1-2, with TRBD1 matching over 9 bases. CDR1 MNHNS and CDR2 SASEGT come from the germline V gene. This CDR3 comprises 16 residues. Unmatched junction bases numbered 12, after V lost 6 bases and J lost 4 bases. The CDR3 coding sequence is TGTGCCAGCAGGGAACAGGGGGCGTCAGGGTCCTATGGCTACACCTTC. It codes for CASREQGASGSYGYTF.

J is TRBJ1-5 and V is TRBV18, with a possible D match to TRBD1 (5 bases). Deletions cut 6 bases from V and 1 base from J, with 13 bases between. Germline V gives CDR1 KGHSH, CDR2 LQKENI. The CDR3 contains 15 residues. The CDR3 DNA sequence: TGTGCCAGCTCTCCCGGGACGGTAAGCAATCAGCCCCAGCATTTT. Translating gives CASSPGTVSNQPQHF. Complete variable domain (other parts from reference TRBV18 and TRBJ1-5): NAGVMQNPRHLVRRRGQEARLRCSPMKGHSHVYWYRQLPEEGLKFMVYLQKENIIDESGMPKERFSAEFPKEGPSILRIQQVVRGDSAAYFCASSPGTVSNQPQHFGDGTRLSIL.

The chain combines TRBV30 with TRBJ2-5, with unresolved D. Germline V gives CDR1 GTSNPN, CDR2 SVGIG (reference sequence). V lost 5 bases and J lost 5, with 24 bases in between. The CDR3 totals 16 residues. CDR3 DNA: TGTGCCTGGGGTGCATCGAAGACATCCTGGCGGGAGACCCAGTACTTC. This gives the protein CAWGASKTSWRETQYF.

The chain recombines TRBV7-2 with TRBJ2-7, with D possibly TRBD2 on 5 matching bases. V was clipped by 5 bases and J by 7 bases, with 15 bases between them. The CDR3 runs to 13 residues. The germline V gene encodes CDR1 SGHTA and CDR2 FQGNSA. The CDR3 sequence: CASSQRAGLEQYF. The CDR3 DNA follows: TGTGCCAGCAGCCAGAGGGCAGGACTGGAGCAGTACTTC.

This clone was seen a handful of times. The DNA for the CDR3 is TGCGCCAGCAACCCCCTAGCGGGGGGGCCCGGGGAGCTGTTTTTT. This gives the protein CASNPLAGGPGELFF. The rearrangement joins TRBV5-1 to TRBJ2-2, with 12 positions matching TRBD2. CDR3 length equals 15 residues. Losses at the gene ends were 6 bases for V and 6 bases for J; bases not matched to a gene: 6. Germline V gene sequence: CDR1 SGHRS, CDR2 YFSETQ.

The V gene is TRBV5-1, the J gene TRBJ1-1; 8 nucleotides match TRBD1. CDR3 length equals 16 residues. Germline CDR1 SGHRS, CDR2 YFSETQ. With 3 bases clipped from V and 6 bases from J, the junction kept 13 bases outside the gene matches. The CDR3 protein is CASSSTGGRFGSEAFF. The CDR3 DNA is TGCGCCAGCAGCTCAACAGGGGGTCGATTTGGGTCTGAAGCTTTCTTT.

On this clone itself: Within the sample, other DNA sequences also encode this same CDR3. The chain joins TRBV29-1 to TRBJ2-1, with a possible D match to TRBD2 (5 bases). The CDR3 is 11 residues long. Germline values: CDR1 SQVTM, CDR2 ANQGSEA. The ends were cut back, 6 bases at V and 3 bases at J, with 6 bases in the middle. The CDR3 sequence is CSVGSYNEQFF. The CDR3 coding sequence is TGCAGCGTGGGGAGCTACAATGAGCAGTTCTTC.

The chain joins TRBV18 to TRBJ2-7, with 9 bases matching TRBD2. The CDR3 contains 13 residues. The ends lost 8 bases at V and 3 bases at J; junction bases unmatched: 5. Germline V gene sequence: CDR1 KGHSH, CDR2 LQKENI. In DNA form, the CDR3 reads TGTGCCAGCGGAGCGGGGGGCCGCTACGAGCAGTACTTC. This encodes CASGAGGRYEQYF.

This clone was detected only a few times. The genes are TRBV6-5 and TRBJ2-6; D unclear. The germline V gene has CDR1 MNHEY and CDR2 SVGAGI. This CDR3 is 14 amino acids long. V lost 6 bases and J 3 bases, leaving 9 bases between the germline ends. The CDR3 region is CASRKGGGANVLTF. The CDR3 DNA reads as TGTGCCAGCAGAAAGGGTGGTGGGGCCAACGTCCTGACTTTC.

This clone has only a few counts. CDR3: CSGEERQETQYF. The CDR3 DNA reads as TGCAGCGGGGAGGAACGGCAAGAGACCCAGTACTTC. This chain connects TRBV29-1 to TRBJ2-5, with D perhaps matching TRBD2 (6 bases). The CDR3 length is 12 residues. Deletions cut 7 bases from V and 2 bases from J, with 11 bases between. Germline V gives CDR1 SQVTM, CDR2 ANQGSEA.

This chain joins TRBV29-1 and TRBJ1-1; 7 positions match TRBD1. Germline V gene lookup returns CDR1 SQVTM and CDR2 ANQGSEA. This CDR3 is 13 amino acids long. J lost 1 base, V lost 7 bases, and 6 bases had no gene match. The CDR3, as DNA: TGCAGCGGACGACAGGGTAAGAACACTGAAGCTTTCTTT. Translation gives CSGRQGKNTEAFF.

The chain carries TRBV5-5 and TRBJ2-7; TRBD1 agrees at 7 bases. This CDR3 contains 15 residues. Germline loops: CDR1 SGHKS, CDR2 YYEKEE (reference sequence). J lost 0 bases, V lost 4 bases, and 7 bases had no gene match. The CDR3 bases are TGTGCCAGCAGCCTTGGACAGGCCGCCTCCTACGAGCAGTACTTC. Amino acids: CASSLGQAASYEQYF.

The J gene is TRBJ2-1, the V gene TRBV7-3, with D maybe TRBD1 (6 bases). There are 12 residues in the CDR3. V was clipped by 5 bases and J by 12 bases, with 14 bases between them. CDR1 SGHTA and CDR2 FQGTGA come from the germline V gene. CDR3 sequence (DNA): TGTGCCAGCAGCACGAGGCAGGGGCGGCAGTTCTTC. It translates to CASSTRQGRQFF. Variable domain in full (rest from reference TRBV7-3 and TRBJ2-1): GAGVSQTPSNKVTEKGKYVELRCDPISGHTALYWYRQSLGQGPEFLIYFQGTGAADDSGLPNDRFFAVRPEGSVSTLKIQRTERGDSAVYLCASSTRQGRQFFGPGTRLTVL.

Concerning this clone: One end of the junction fails to match germline, which may point to a read error. The chain recombines TRBV7-7 with TRBJ2-3; 8 nucleotides align to TRBD2. Germline V gene lookup returns CDR1 SSHAT and CDR2 FNYEAQ (reference sequence). The CDR3 is 15 amino acids. The CDR3 spells CASSRLATNTDTQYF. Written as DNA, the CDR3 is TGTGCTAGCAGCCGACTAGCGACCAACACAGATACGCAGTATTTT.

In its sample, this clone was seen a few times. The rearrangement uses TRBV7-2 and TRBJ2-4; no clear D gene. Germline CDR1 reads SGHTA; CDR2 reads FQGNSA. Trimming cost V 1 base and J 3 bases, with 10 bases left between them. The CDR3 spans 15 residues. The CDR3 DNA is TGTGCCAGCAGCTTAGAGTGGGGTAGCAAAAACATTCAGTACTTC. Translating it yields CASSLEWGSKNIQYF. Full variable domain (missing parts from reference TRBV7-2 and TRBJ2-4): GAGVSQSPSNKVTEKGKDVELRCDPISGHTALYWYRQSLGQGLEFLIYFQGNSAPDKSGLPSDRFSAERTGGSVSTLTIQRTQQEDSAVYLCASSLEWGSKNIQYFGAGTRLSVL.

The rearrangement uses TRBV29-1 and TRBJ1-1, with 7 bases fitting TRBD1. This CDR3 is 14 amino acids long. The junction had 11 bases not matched to a gene; V was cut back by 6 bases and J by 4 bases. The germline gives CDR1 SQVTM, CDR2 ANQGSEA. CDR3 sequence: CSVRQGSKTTEAFF. Here the CDR3 DNA reads TGCAGCGTCCGACAGGGCTCTAAGACCACTGAAGCTTTCTTT.

The CDR3 nucleotides are TGTGCCAGTAGTCCCCTGGACAGGGGAGACAATGAGCAGTTCTTC. The encoded protein is CASSPLDRGDNEQFF. The chain has TRBV19 and TRBJ2-1, with 9 bases lining up with TRBD1. This CDR3 comprises 15 residues. Per germline, CDR1 LNHDA and CDR2 SQIVND (reference sequence). The V and J ends lost 5 bases and 5 bases, in that order; junction bases with no gene match: 7.

This clone was seen only a few times. Different DNA sequences within this sample yield the same CDR3. This chain links TRBV5-1 with TRBJ2-5; a weak D match, TRBD1 (6 bases). The CDR3 covers 13 residues. The V gene's germline CDR1 is SGHRS and CDR2 YFSETQ. Between the trimmed V and J ends, which lost 1 base and 4 bases, there was a span of 8 bases. The CDR3 reads CASSLTGLETQYF. The DNA for the CDR3 is TGCGCCAGCAGCTTGACAGGGCTAGAGACCCAGTACTTC.

The rearrangement uses TRBV2 and TRBJ2-7, with D tentatively TRBD1 or TRBD2 (5 bases each). This CDR3 region has 12 residues. V was clipped by 6 bases and J by 4 bases, with 10 bases between them. Germline V gene lookup returns CDR1 SNHLY and CDR2 FYNNEI. The CDR3 loop reads CASSGREYEQYF. The CDR3 DNA follows: TGTGCCAGCAGCGGCAGGGAGTACGAGCAGTACTTC.

In this sample, this clone turned up a few times. This sequence joins TRBV10-3 and TRBJ2-3; D unclear. Deletions cut 8 bases from V and 3 bases from J, with 6 bases between. The CDR3 spans 11 residues. Germline lookup yields CDR1 ENHRY and CDR2 SYGVKD. This chain's CDR3 is CAIVRTDTQYF. DNA of the CDR3: TGTGCCATCGTCAGGACAGATACGCAGTATTTT.

The chain is built from TRBV15 and TRBJ2-5; D may be TRBD1 (5 bases). Trimming cost V 5 bases and J 4 bases, with 11 bases left between them. The CDR3 is made up of 13 amino acids. Germline-derived CDR1 and CDR2 are LNHNV and YYDKDF (reference sequence). The CDR3 nucleotides read TGTGCCACCAGCCCACGAAGGGGAGAGACCCAGTACTTC. It is translated as CATSPRRGETQYF.